The next 4 T cell receptor beta chains were all read from a single sample in a study of monozygotic twins with inflammatory bowel disease. TCRdb re-called the 5' RACE reads and gives one entry per CDR3 protein, without DNA. The specimen's table records 150,000 to 200,000 distinct CDR3 sequences. Sequencing was carried out using blood. These receptors were collected from a human donor with ulcerative colitis or Crohn's disease, or a healthy co-twin of an affected twin (not recorded which).

The chain couples TRBV12-3 or TRBV12-4 to TRBJ2-1. CDR3 length: 15 amino acids. This chain's CDR3 is CASSPTSSSYNEQFF.

The gene calls are TRBV4-3 and TRBJ1-2. The length of the CDR3 is 15 residues. Germline lookup yields CDR1 LGHNA and CDR2 YSLEER. CDR3 loop: CASSQGGKDNYGYTF.

This chain uses TRBV4-1 with TRBJ2-3. The CDR3 spans 11 residues. The V gene's germline CDR1 is MGHRA and CDR2 YSYEKL. This chain's CDR3 is CASSQVDTQYF.

The chain carries TRBV5-4 and TRBJ2-2; TCRdb's D gene call, TRBD1, goes unchecked for lack of DNA. The CDR3 contains 14 residues. CDR1 and CDR2 (germline): SGHNT, YYREEE (reference sequence). CDR3 amino acids: CASSLEGSAPELFF.